This TCR beta chain was recovered during a study of T cells in Graves' hyperthyroidism and ophthalmopathy. Amplified regions were TCR beta CDR3 sequences from RNA transcripts. Carried out on the TCR CDR3, a first-round RT-PCR used the HTBI primer set. TCRdb re-called the multiplex PCR reads with MiXCR, one entry per CDR3 protein. The data hold under 300,000 distinct CDR3 sequences, with 20% to 25% observed a single time. For this clonotype: Its target is not known.

Among ophthalmopathy patients, the Clinical Activity Score reached at least 3, the NOSPECS grade reached at least 4, and duration remained under 3 months. Exclusion followed for patients with uncontrolled infection, other autoimmune disease, pregnancy or lactation. Diagnostic decisions used clinical symptoms, serum thyroxine and TRAb, thyroid ultrasound and orbital computed tomography. Findings and limits, study-wide: Blood held most thyroid clonotypes expanded above 0.001 frequency.

CDR3 length: 15 residues. From germline, CDR1 is KGHSH and CDR2 LQKENI. V shed 1 base and J shed 1 base, with 8 bases lying between them. This chain connects TRBV18 to TRBJ2-1; D is unclear. The origin of this receptor is a man aged 25-45 years with Graves' ophthalmopathy. Sequences were obtained from blood. CDR3: CASSPQSDSYNEQFF. The CDR3 nucleotides read TGTGCCAGCTCACCACAGAGTGATTCCTACAATGAGCAGTTCTTC.